There are many counts of the clone carrying this T cell receptor (beta chain). No antigen is known for it. This specimen comes from a study of human T cells and chemical hapten exposure. Whole-study context: DPC at 0.01% went onto the upper back in patch tests, read at 6 days. Alopecia areata, totalis or universalis affected patients who were mostly female. General study points: PT1 expanded TCR numbers tracked positively with patch test score. Expanded TCRs clustered into significantly more large CDR3 similarity groups than controls, the analysis revealed.

Time point described: patch test 1, 2 weeks after DPC sensitization. The treatment here: therapeutic diphenylcyclopropenone sensitization with weekly scalp DPC. TCRdb redid the calling of the RACE reads with MiXCR, one entry per CDR3 protein. The sample carries some 120,000 distinct CDR3 sequences, about 12% recorded once. V gave up 4 bases and J gave up 3 bases; unmatched junction bases: 8. From germline, CDR1 is SEHNR and CDR2 FQNEAQ (reference sequence). The CDR3 has 15 residues. The chain uses TRBV7-9 and TRBJ1-1; TRBD1 aligns across 7 bases. The receptor was isolated from a woman aged 50 to 65 with alopecia areata. Some clones in this sample may be carry-over from other donors' samples. The input for sequencing was whole blood, taken in connection with sensitization to the hapten diphenylcyclopropenone (DPC). The CDR3 DNA follows: TGTGCCAGCAGCTCACTATGGGACAGACACACTGAAGCTTTCTTT. Residues: CASSSLWDRHTEAFF.